A single sample is the source of the 18 T cell receptor beta chains below, sequenced in a study of control samples from healthy donors and cancer patients. Generated by immunoSEQ multiplex PCR, the TCRdb table keeps only in-frame clones and is missing some. The top ten hold around 2.4% of the sample, which has about 150,000 clones, about 93% seen once. The sequencing sample was made of blood. The receptors come from a man in his fifties in good health.

The genes are TRBV7-6 and TRBJ2-5; the match to TRBD1 covers 10 bases. This CDR3 region has 15 residues. J lost 6 bases, V lost 5 bases, and 9 bases had no gene match. Germline lookup yields CDR1 SGHVS and CDR2 FNYEAQ. The CDR3 protein is CASSATTGGAQTQYF. CDR3 sequence (DNA): TGTGCCAGCAGCGCCACGACAGGGGGCGCGCAGACCCAGTACTTC.

The rearrangement joins TRBV11-2 to TRBJ1-2, with D perhaps matching TRBD1 (6 bases). CDR3 size: 14 residues. V was pared by 5 bases and J by 3 bases, with 13 bases between. CDR1 and CDR2 from the germline V gene are SGHAT and FQNNGV. In DNA form, the CDR3 reads TGTGCCAGCAGCCCCCCCGCAGGGGACTATGGCTACACCTTC. Encoded protein: CASSPPAGDYGYTF.

CDR3 bases: TGTGCCAGCAGGCGGGGGACGTCCACACTCTATGGCTACACCTTC. Its translation: CASRRGTSTLYGYTF. The chain has TRBV6-5 and TRBJ1-2, with a possible D match to TRBD1 (5 bases). V was trimmed by 6 bases and J by 4 bases, leaving 18 bases between them. The CDR3 loop spans 15 amino acids. Per germline, CDR1 MNHEY and CDR2 SVGAGI.

The CDR3 DNA follows: TGTGCCAGCAGCACAGGGGATTATAGCACAGATACGCAGTATTTT. This translates into CASSTGDYSTDTQYF. The chain combines TRBV11-2 with TRBJ2-3, with 7 bases matching TRBD1. The CDR3 length is 15 residues. Germline CDR1 is SGHAT and CDR2 is FQNNGV. The V and J ends lost 5 bases and 0 bases, in that order; junction bases with no gene match: 5.

The chain employs TRBV5-4 and TRBJ1-1, with 7 bases fitting TRBD1. CDR1 SGHNT and CDR2 YYREEE come from the germline V gene (reference sequence). This CDR3 is 14 amino acids long. V shed 3 bases and J 3 bases; nucleotides not matched to a gene: 5. In nucleotides, the CDR3 is TGTGCCAGCAGCTCCAGACAGGGACACACTGAAGCTTTCTTT. This sequence encodes CASSSRQGHTEAFF. Based on the CDR3 plus reference TRBV5-4 and TRBJ1-1, the full variable domain is ETGVTQSPTHLIKTRGQQVTLRCSSQSGHNTVSWYQQALGQGPQFIFQYYREEENGRGNFPPRFSGLQFPNYSSELNVNALELDDSALYLCASSSRQGHTEAFFGQGTRLTVV.

The chain recombines TRBV5-1 with TRBJ1-2, with a tentative D call TRBD1 (5 bases). Deletions cut 3 bases from V and 7 bases from J, with 22 bases between. Per germline, CDR1 SGHRS and CDR2 YFSETQ. The CDR3 contains 16 residues. The DNA of the CDR3 is TGCGCCAGCAGCTGGGCCCTCGCAAAACCCGGGGGTGGCTACACCTTC. The encoded protein is CASSWALAKPGGGYTF. Based on the CDR3 plus reference TRBV5-1 and TRBJ1-2, the full variable domain is KAGVTQTPRYLIKTRGQQVTLSCSPISGHRSVSWYQQTPGQGLQFLFEYFSETQRNKGNFPGRFSGRQFSNSRSEMNVSTLELGDSALYLCASSWALAKPGGGYTFGSGTRLTVV.

V is TRBV24-1 and J is TRBJ1-3; no definite D call. Germline V gives CDR1 KGHDR, CDR2 SFDVKD. The CDR3 consists of 16 residues. V was clipped by 2 bases and J by 0 bases, with 10 bases between them. The CDR3 DNA sequence: TGTGCCACCAGTGATTCGGCAGCATCCTCTGGAAACACCATATATTTT. Its protein product is CATSDSAASSGNTIYF.

The rearrangement links TRBV10-2 to TRBJ1-2, with 9 positions matching TRBD1. V lost 5 bases, J lost 4 bases, and 8 bases stayed unmatched. This CDR3 spans 15 amino acids. Germline loops: CDR1 WSHSY, CDR2 SAAADI. As DNA, the CDR3 is TGCGCCAGCAGTTCCCCGGGACAGGGTTTCTATGGCTACACCTTC. Its translation is CASSSPGQGFYGYTF.

This clone has only one observation. V and J are TRBV18 and TRBJ2-7; D tentatively reads TRBD1 or TRBD2 (5 bases each). Germline values: CDR1 KGHSH, CDR2 LQKENI. Trimming took off 0 bases at V and 2 bases at J, with 11 bases between the two ends. The CDR3 is 15 residues long. The CDR3 here is CASSPPTGRTYEQYF. The CDR3 DNA reads TGTGCCAGCTCACCACCGACGGGACGGACCTACGAGCAGTACTTC.

The chain is built from TRBV25-1 and TRBJ2-2; the D is unclear. In germline, CDR1 is MGHDK, CDR2 SYGVNS. There are 13 residues in the CDR3. Trimming took off 1 base at V and 4 bases at J, with 4 bases between the two ends. The CDR3 reads CASSESGTGELFF. CDR3 DNA: TGTGCCAGCAGTGAATCTGGCACCGGGGAGCTGTTTTTT. The whole variable domain, remainder taken from reference TRBV25-1 and TRBJ2-2, is EADIYQTPRYLVIGTGKKITLECSQTMGHDKMYWYQQDPGMELHLIHYSYGVNSTEKGDLSSESTVSRIRTEHFPLTLESARPSHTSQYLCASSESGTGELFFGEGSRLTVL.

The chain employs TRBV27 and TRBJ2-2; 8 bases agree with TRBD1. The J segment lost 6 bases and the V segment lost 1 base, leaving 4 bases of the junction unmatched. Germline V gene lookup returns CDR1 MNHEY and CDR2 SMNVEV (reference sequence). This CDR3 has 15 amino acids. CDR3: CASSLWTGLAGELFF. CDR3 DNA: TGTGCCAGCAGTTTATGGACAGGGTTAGCCGGGGAGCTGTTTTTT.

The chain joins TRBV2 to TRBJ2-5; 8 nucleotides line up with TRBD2. CDR3 length: 15 residues. V lost 4 bases to trimming and J lost 4 bases; unmatched junction nucleotides: 8. Germline V gene data show CDR1 as SNHLY and CDR2 as FYNNEI. CDR3 DNA sequence: TGTGCCAGCAGTGGGCGCGGGGGGACGGGAGAGACCCAGTACTTC. As protein: CASSGRGGTGETQYF. Using reference TRBV2 and TRBJ2-5 for the parts outside the CDR3, the full variable domain is EPEVTQTPSHQVTQMGQEVILRCVPISNHLYFYWYRQILGQKVEFLVSFYNNEISEKSEIFDDQFSVERPDGSNFTLKIRSTKLEDSAMYFCASSGRGGTGETQYFGPGTRLLVL.

The CDR3 bases are TGTGCCACACGGGGAACCTATAATTCACCCCTCCACTTT. Translation: CATRGTYNSPLHF. The chain recombines TRBV15 with TRBJ1-6, with unresolved D. The CDR3 consists of 13 residues. CDR1 and CDR2 from the germline V gene are LNHNV and YYDKDF (reference sequence). Between the trimmed V and J ends, which lost 9 bases and 2 bases, there was a span of 8 bases.

This clone was seen once. This sequence joins TRBV5-1 and TRBJ2-1; TRBD1 aligns across 9 bases. Trimming cost V 4 bases and J 6 bases; bases outside gene matches: 11. Germline CDR1 reads SGHRS; CDR2 reads YFSETQ. The CDR3 has 16 residues. The DNA of the CDR3 is TGCGCCAGCAGCAACGAGCCGGGACAGGGTATCAATGAGCAGTTCTTC. Translation gives CASSNEPGQGINEQFF.

The rearrangement links TRBV5-8 to TRBJ1-5; no firm D call. The CDR3 has 13 residues. The V end was cut by 4 bases, the J end by 3 bases, with 8 bases between. CDR1 and CDR2 from the germline V gene are SGHTS and YDEGEE. The CDR3 spells CASSKGLNQPQHF. The CDR3 bases are TGTGCCAGCAGCAAGGGCCTCAATCAGCCCCAGCATTTT.

This clone occurred a few times. The V gene is TRBV5-1, the J gene TRBJ2-7, with unresolved D. The CDR3 totals 11 residues. Germline CDR1 SGHRS, CDR2 YFSETQ. Trimming shortened V by 5 bases and J by 6 bases, and 9 bases separated the two germline ends. CDR3 protein: CASRGETEQYF. CDR3 DNA: TGCGCCAGCAGGGGCGAAACCGAGCAGTACTTC.

The J gene is TRBJ2-5, the V gene TRBV28; 11 nucleotides match TRBD2. Germline V lookup: CDR1 MDHEN, CDR2 SYDVKM. This CDR3 has 15 amino acids. V lost 8 bases, J lost 1 base, and 6 bases stayed unmatched. The CDR3 coding sequence is TGTGCCAGCGGCCGACTAGCGGGAACCCAAGAGACCCAGTACTTC. Translating it yields CASGRLAGTQETQYF.

A remark on this clone: Additional DNA sequences in this sample encode the identical CDR3. J is TRBJ2-7 and V is TRBV3-1 (or the pseudogene TRBV3-2); D not certain. Trimming removed 4 bases at V and 6 bases at J, with 10 bases between. CDR1 LGHDT and CDR2 YNNKEL come from the germline V gene (reference sequence). This CDR3 comprises 12 residues. DNA of the CDR3: TGTGCCAGCAGCCCGCGCCTGGGCGAGCAGTACTTC. Translation gives CASSPRLGEQYF.